Sequencing of this T cell receptor (beta chain) was carried out in a study of T cells expressing NK-cell markers. Using the 5' RACE reads, TCRdb records one entry per CDR3 protein without DNA. This sample's table reports 120,000 to 150,000 distinct CDR3 sequences. Sequencing used blood T cells: a sorted CD56 or NKG2C T cell subset, CD4+ or CD8+ T cells, or bulk PBMC T cells (not recorded which). This clonotype originated in a man younger than 35 in good health.

The CDR3 protein is CASSLSQGPPGTQYF. V gene TRBV28 combines with J gene TRBJ2-5; TCRdb's D gene call, TRBD2, goes unchecked for lack of DNA. Germline V lookup: CDR1 MDHEN, CDR2 SYDVKM. The CDR3 contains 15 residues.